These 5 T cell receptor beta chains share one sample of origin, sequenced in a study of CD8 T cells in ankylosing spondylitis. The study, taken as a whole, reports: For ankylosing spondylitis blood, a TCR beta motif of about eight highly homologous variants appeared characteristic.

From the 5' RACE reads, TCRdb called clonotypes with MiXCR, one entry per CDR3 protein. Of 700,000 or so distinct CDR3 sequences detected, 15% to 20% appear once; the ten largest clones hold roughly a fifth. No antigen has been assigned to these receptors. Sequences were obtained from blood, either unsorted or a sorted T cell fraction (not recorded which). Source of these receptors: a male donor with ankylosing spondylitis.

This clonotype was observed a handful of times. The V call is TRBV5-1, the J call TRBJ2-1; 10 positions match TRBD2. The CDR3 has 15 residues. V shed 4 bases and J 6 bases; nucleotides not matched to a gene: 7. From germline, CDR1 is SGHRS and CDR2 YFSETQ. CDR3 sequence (DNA): TGCGCCAGCAGCCGGTCTAGCGGGAGTCGCAATGAGCAGTTCTTC. This encodes CASSRSSGSRNEQFF.

This clonotype was seen a few times. The chain carries TRBV19 and TRBJ2-2; D may correspond to TRBD1 or TRBD2 (5 bases each). The CDR3 length is 16 residues. Germline V gene data show CDR1 as LNHDA and CDR2 as SQIVND (reference sequence). The ends were cut back, 5 bases at V and 0 bases at J, with 13 bases in the middle. CDR3 region: CASSPRDGANTGELFF. The CDR3 DNA follows: TGTGCCAGTAGTCCCCGGGACGGCGCGAACACCGGGGAGCTGTTTTTT.

The chain joins TRBV30 to TRBJ2-7; tentative D call: TRBD1 (6 bases). The CDR3 is 13 amino acids. Germline loops: CDR1 GTSNPN, CDR2 SVGIG (reference sequence). The germline V and J ends were trimmed by 5 bases and 0 bases, with 11 bases remaining between them. The CDR3 region is CAWSSDSSYEQYF. CDR3 sequence (DNA): TGTGCCTGGTCTTCGGACAGCTCCTACGAGCAGTACTTC.

The chain carries TRBV28 and TRBJ2-1; TRBD2 aligns across 9 bases. J lost 4 bases, V lost 8 bases, and 9 bases had no gene match. This CDR3 contains 15 residues. Germline V CDR1 and CDR2: MDHEN, SYDVKM. CDR3: CASQTRLAVYNEQFF. The DNA for the CDR3 is TGTGCCAGCCAAACCCGACTAGCGGTTTACAATGAGCAGTTCTTC.

This clonotype was recorded at least ten times. J is TRBJ2-5 and V is TRBV20-1, with 8 bases lining up with TRBD1. The CDR3 contains 16 residues. The V segment lost 5 bases and the J segment 5 bases; nucleotides outside the gene matches: 16. Per the germline V gene, CDR1 is DFQATT and CDR2 is SNEGSKA (reference sequence). As DNA, the CDR3 is TGCAGTGCTCATCGCCTCGACAGGGGCGATGCGGAGACCCAGTACTTC. Translated: CSAHRLDRGDAETQYF.